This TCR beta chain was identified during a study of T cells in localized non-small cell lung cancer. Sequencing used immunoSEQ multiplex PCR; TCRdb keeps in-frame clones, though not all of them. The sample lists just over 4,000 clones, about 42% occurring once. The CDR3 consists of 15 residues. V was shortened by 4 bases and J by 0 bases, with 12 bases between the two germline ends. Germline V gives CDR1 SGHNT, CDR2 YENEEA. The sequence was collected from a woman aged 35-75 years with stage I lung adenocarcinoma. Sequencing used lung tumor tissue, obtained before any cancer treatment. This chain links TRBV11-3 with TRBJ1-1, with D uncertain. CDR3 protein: CASSYQDFMNTEAFF. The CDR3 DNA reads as TGTGCCAGCAGCTACCAGGACTTCATGAACACTGAAGCTTTCTTT.